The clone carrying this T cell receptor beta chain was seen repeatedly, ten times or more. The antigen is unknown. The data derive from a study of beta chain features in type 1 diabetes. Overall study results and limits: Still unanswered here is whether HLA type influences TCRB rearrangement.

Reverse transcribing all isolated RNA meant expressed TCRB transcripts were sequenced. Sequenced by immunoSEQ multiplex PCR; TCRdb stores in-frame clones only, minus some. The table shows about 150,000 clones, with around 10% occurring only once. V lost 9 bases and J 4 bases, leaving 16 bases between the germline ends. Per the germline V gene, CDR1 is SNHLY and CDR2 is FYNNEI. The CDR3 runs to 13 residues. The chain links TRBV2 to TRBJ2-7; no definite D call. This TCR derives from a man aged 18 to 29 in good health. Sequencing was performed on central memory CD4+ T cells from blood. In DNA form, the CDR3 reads TGTGCCAGTCTATTTGGACCCGGGTACGAGCAGTACTTC. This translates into CASLFGPGYEQYF.